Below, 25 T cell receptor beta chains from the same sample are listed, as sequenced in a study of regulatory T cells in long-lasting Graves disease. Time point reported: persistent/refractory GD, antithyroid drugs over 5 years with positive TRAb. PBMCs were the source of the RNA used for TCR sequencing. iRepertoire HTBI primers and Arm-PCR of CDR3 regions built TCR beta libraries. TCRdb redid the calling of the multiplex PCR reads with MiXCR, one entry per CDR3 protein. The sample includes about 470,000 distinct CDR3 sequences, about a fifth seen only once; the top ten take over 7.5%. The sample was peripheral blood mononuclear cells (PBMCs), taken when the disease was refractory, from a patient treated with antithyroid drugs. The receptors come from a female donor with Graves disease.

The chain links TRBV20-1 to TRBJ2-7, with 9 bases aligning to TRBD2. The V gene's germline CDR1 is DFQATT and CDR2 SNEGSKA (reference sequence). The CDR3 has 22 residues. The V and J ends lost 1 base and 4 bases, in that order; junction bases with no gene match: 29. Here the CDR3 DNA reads TGCAGTGCTAGAGTCCCAGAGAATCTTACCGTCCGGCGTAGCGGGAGTAAATACGAGCAGTACTTC. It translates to CSARVPENLTVRRSGSKYEQYF.

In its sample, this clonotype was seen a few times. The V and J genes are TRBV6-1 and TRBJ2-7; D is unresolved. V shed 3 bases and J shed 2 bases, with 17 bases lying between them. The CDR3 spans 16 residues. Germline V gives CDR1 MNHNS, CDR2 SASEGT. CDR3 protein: CASSEISSPTPYEQYF. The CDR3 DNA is TGTGCCAGCAGTGAGATTAGCTCCCCCACTCCCTACGAGCAGTACTTC.

The CDR3: CASRHTGPNTGELFF. The CDR3 DNA sequence: TGCGCCAGCAGACATACAGGTCCGAACACCGGGGAGCTGTTTTTT. This rearrangement joins TRBV5-1 to TRBJ2-2; D perhaps matches TRBD1 (5 bases). This CDR3 has 15 residues. The germline CDR1 and CDR2 sequences are SGHRS and YFSETQ. With 5 bases removed from V and 0 bases from J, the gap between germline ends came to 11 bases.

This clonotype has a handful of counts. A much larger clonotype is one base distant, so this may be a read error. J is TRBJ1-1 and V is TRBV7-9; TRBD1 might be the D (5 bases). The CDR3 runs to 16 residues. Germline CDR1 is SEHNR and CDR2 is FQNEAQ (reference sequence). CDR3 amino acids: CASSLDLGAMNTEALF. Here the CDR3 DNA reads TGTGCCAGCAGCTTAGACCTTGGGGCCATGAACACTGAAGCTCTCTTT. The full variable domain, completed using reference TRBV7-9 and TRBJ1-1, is DTGVSQNPRHKITKRGQNVTFRCDPISEHNRLYWYRQTLGQGPEFLTYFQNEAQLEKSRLLSDRFSAERPKGSFSTLEIQRTEQGDSAMYLCASSLDLGAMNTEALFGQGTRLTVV.

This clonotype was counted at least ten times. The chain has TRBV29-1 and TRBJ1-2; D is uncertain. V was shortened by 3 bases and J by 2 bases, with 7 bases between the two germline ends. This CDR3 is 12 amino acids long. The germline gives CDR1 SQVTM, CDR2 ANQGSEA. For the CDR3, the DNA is TGCAGCGTTGACAGTGGGAACTATGGCTACACCTTC. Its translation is CSVDSGNYGYTF.

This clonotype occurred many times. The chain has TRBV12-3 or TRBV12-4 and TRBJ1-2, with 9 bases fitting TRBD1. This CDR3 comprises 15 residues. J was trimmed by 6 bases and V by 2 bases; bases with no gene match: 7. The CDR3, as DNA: TGTGCCAGCAGTTTACCGGACAGGGGAAGGGATGGCTACACCTTC. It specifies CASSLPDRGRDGYTF.

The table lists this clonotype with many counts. The CDR3 sequence: CATSDPGTGHTEAFF. CDR3 sequence (DNA): TGTGCCACCAGTGACCCCGGGACAGGGCACACTGAAGCTTTCTTT. This rearrangement joins TRBV24-1 to TRBJ1-1, with 9 bases that match TRBD1. Germline CDR1 and CDR2: KGHDR and SFDVKD. This CDR3 has 15 amino acids. The V and J ends lost 4 bases and 3 bases, in that order; junction bases with no gene match: 5.

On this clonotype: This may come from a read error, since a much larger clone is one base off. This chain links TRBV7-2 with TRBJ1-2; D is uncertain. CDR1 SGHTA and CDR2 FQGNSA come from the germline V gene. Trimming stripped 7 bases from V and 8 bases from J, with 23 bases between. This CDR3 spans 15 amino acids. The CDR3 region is CTSTSSPRTLSGYTF. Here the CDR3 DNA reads TGTACCAGCACCTCCAGTCCCAGGACCCTATCGGGCTACACCTTC.

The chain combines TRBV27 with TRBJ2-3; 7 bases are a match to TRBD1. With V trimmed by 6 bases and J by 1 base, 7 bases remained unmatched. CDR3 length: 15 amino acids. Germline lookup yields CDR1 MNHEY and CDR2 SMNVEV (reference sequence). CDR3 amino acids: CASSRDRLRTDTQYF. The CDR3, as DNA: TGTGCCAGCAGCAGGGACAGACTCCGCACAGATACGCAGTATTTT.

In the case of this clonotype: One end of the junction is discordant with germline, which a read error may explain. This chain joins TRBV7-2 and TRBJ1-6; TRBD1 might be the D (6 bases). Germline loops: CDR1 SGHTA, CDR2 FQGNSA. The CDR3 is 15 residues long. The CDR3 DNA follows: TGTGTCAGCAGCTTAGGACAGACGAATAATTCACCCCTCCACTTT. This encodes CVSSLGQTNNSPLHF.

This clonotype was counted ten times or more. This chain's CDR3 is CASSRLGGGSETQYF. The DNA of the CDR3 is TGTGCCAGCAGCCGTTTGGGGGGGGGATCAGAGACCCAGTACTTC. The V and J genes are TRBV7-2 and TRBJ2-5; the match to TRBD2 covers 7 bases. The CDR3 contains 15 residues. The V gene's germline CDR1 is SGHTA and CDR2 FQGNSA. The V and J ends lost 5 bases and 4 bases, in that order; junction bases with no gene match: 10.

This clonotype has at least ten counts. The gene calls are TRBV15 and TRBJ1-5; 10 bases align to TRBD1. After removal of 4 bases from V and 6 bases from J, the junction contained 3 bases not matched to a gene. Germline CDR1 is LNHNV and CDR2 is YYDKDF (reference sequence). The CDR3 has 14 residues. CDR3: CATSKDRGPQPQHF. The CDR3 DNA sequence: TGTGCCACCAGCAAAGACAGGGGGCCTCAGCCCCAGCATTTT.

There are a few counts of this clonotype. This chain's CDR3 is CAIRQAGGPGEQYF. The DNA of the CDR3 is TGTGCCATCAGGCAAGCGGGAGGGCCGGGAGAGCAGTACTTC. The chain is built from TRBV10-3 and TRBJ2-7; TRBD2 aligns across 10 bases. Germline V gene sequence: CDR1 ENHRY, CDR2 SYGVKD. The CDR3 has 14 amino acids. V lost 6 bases, J lost 7 bases, and 9 bases stayed unmatched.

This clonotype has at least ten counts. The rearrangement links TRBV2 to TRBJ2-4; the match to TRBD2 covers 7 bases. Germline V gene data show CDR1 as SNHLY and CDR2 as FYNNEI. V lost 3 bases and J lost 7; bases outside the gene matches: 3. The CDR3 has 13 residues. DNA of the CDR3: TGTGCCAGCAGTGATGGGGGGGTCAACATTCAGTACTTC. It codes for CASSDGGVNIQYF.

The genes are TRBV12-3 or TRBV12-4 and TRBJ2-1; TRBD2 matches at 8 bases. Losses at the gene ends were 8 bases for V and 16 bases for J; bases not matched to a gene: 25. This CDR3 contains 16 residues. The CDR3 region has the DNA TGTGCCAGCGTACCAAATCGGAGCGGGAGTCCCTCCCCCCCTTTCTTC. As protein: CASVPNRSGSPSPPFF.

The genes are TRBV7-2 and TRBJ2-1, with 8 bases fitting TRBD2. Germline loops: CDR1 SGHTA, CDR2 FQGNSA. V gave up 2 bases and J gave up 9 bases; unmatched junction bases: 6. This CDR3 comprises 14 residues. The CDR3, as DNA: TGTGCCAGCAGCTTAAGTAGCGGGATGGCTGAGCAGTTCTTC. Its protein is CASSLSSGMAEQFF.

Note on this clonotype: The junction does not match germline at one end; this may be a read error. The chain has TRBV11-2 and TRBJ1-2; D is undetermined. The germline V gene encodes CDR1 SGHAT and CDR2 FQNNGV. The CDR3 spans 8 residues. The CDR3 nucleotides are TGTGCCAGCAGCCCCCTTGACTTC. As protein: CASSPLDF.

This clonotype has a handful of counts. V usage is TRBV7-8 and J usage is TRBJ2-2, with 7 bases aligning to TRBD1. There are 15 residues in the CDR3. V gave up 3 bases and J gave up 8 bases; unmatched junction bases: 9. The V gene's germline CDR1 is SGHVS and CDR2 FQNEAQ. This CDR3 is CASSFRGPPGGELFF. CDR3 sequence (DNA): TGTGCCAGCAGCTTTAGGGGGCCCCCGGGGGGGGAGCTGTTTTTT.

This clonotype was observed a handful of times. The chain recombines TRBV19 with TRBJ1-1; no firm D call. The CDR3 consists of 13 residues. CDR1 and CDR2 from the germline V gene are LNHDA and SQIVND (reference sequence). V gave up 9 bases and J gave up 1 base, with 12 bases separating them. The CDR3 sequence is CASYGASNTEAFF. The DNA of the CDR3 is TGTGCCAGCTACGGAGCTTCGAACACTGAAGCTTTCTTT. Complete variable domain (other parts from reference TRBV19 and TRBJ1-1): DGGITQSPKYLFRKEGQNVTLSCEQNLNHDAMYWYRQDPGQGLRLIYYSQIVNDFQKGDIAEGYSVSREKKESFPLTVTSAQKNPTAFYLCASYGASNTEAFFGQGTRLTVV.

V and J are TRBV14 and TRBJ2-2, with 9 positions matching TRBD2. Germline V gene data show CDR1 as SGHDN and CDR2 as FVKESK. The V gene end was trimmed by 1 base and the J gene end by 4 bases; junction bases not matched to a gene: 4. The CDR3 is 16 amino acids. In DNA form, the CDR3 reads TGTGCCAGCAGCCAAGTTAGCGGGAGAAGCACCGGGGAGCTGTTTTTT. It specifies CASSQVSGRSTGELFF.

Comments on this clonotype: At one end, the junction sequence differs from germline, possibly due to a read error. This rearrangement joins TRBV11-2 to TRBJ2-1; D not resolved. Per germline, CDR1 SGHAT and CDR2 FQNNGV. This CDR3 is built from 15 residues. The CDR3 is CASSFGPASYDEQFF. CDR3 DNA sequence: TGTGCCAGCAGCTTTGGGCCTGCCTCCTACGATGAGCAGTTCTTC. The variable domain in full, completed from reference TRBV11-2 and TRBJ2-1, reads EAGVAQSPRYKIIEKRQSVAFWCNPISGHATLYWYQQILGQGPKLLIQFQNNGVVDDSQLPKDRFSAERLKGVDSTLKIQPAKLEDSAVYLCASSFGPASYDEQFFGPGTRLTVL.

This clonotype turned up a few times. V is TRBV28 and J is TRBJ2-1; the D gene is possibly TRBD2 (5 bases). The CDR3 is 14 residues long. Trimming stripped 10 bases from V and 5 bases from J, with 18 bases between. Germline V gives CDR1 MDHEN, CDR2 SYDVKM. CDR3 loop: CATFETGNNNEQFF. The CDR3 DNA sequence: TGTGCCACTTTTGAAACCGGGAACAACAATGAGCAGTTCTTC.

CDR3 bases: TGTGCCAGCAGTTTGATCAGCGGGAGCAAAAAAGAGACCCAGTACTTC. Translated, it gives CASSLISGSKKETQYF. The chain couples TRBV27 to TRBJ2-5; 8 nucleotides agree with TRBD2. Germline CDR1 reads MNHEY; CDR2 reads SMNVEV (reference sequence). Unmatched junction bases numbered 9, after V lost 3 bases and J lost 3 bases. CDR3 length equals 16 residues.

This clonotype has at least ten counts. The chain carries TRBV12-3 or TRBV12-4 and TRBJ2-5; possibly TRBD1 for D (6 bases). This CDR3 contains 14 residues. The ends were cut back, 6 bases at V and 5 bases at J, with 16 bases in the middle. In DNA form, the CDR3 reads TGTGCCAGCAGCTTTGCAGGGGATCGGGAGACCCAGTACTTC. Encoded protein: CASSFAGDRETQYF.

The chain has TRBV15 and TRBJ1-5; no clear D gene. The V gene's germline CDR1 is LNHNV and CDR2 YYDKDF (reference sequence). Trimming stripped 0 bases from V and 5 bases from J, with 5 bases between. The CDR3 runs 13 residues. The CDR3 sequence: CATSRDMDQPQHF. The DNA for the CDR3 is TGTGCCACCAGCAGAGATATGGATCAGCCCCAGCATTTT.